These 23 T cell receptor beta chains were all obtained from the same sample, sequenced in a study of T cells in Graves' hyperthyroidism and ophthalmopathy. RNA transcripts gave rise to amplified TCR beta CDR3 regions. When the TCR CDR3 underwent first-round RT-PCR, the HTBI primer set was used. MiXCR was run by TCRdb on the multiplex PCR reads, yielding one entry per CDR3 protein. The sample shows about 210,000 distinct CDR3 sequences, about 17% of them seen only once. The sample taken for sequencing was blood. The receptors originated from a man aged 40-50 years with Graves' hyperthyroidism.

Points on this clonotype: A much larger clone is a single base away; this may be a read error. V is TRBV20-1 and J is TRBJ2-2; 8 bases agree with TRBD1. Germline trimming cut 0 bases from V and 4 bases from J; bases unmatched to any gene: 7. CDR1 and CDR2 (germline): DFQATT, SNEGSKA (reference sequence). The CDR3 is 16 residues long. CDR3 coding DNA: TGCAGTGCTAGAGATTTCAGGGGGCGAAGCACCGGGGAGCTGTTTTTT. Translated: CSARDFRGRSTGELFF.

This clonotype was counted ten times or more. The CDR3 sequence is CAWSRWQGDGELFF. In DNA form, the CDR3 reads TGTGCCTGGAGTCGTTGGCAGGGAGACGGGGAGCTGTTTTTT. The chain joins TRBV30 to TRBJ2-2; the D call may be TRBD1 or TRBD2 (5 bases each). From germline, CDR1 is GTSNPN and CDR2 SVGIG (reference sequence). The CDR3 sequence is 14 residues long. V was cut by 2 bases and J by 7 bases, with 14 bases left in between.

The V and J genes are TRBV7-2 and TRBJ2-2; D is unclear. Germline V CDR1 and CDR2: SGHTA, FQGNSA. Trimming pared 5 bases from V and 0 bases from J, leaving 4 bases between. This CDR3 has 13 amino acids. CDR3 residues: CASSHSNTGELFF. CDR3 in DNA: TGTGCCAGCAGCCACTCGAACACCGGGGAGCTGTTTTTT.

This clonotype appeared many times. The CDR3 nucleotides read TGTGCCAGCAGCTTAGCCGGCACAGATACGCAGTATTTT. Amino acid sequence: CASSLAGTDTQYF. V usage is TRBV11-2 and J usage is TRBJ2-3, with D hard to call. The germline V and J ends were trimmed by 1 base and 1 base, with 3 bases remaining between them. CDR1 and CDR2 from the germline V gene are SGHAT and FQNNGV. This CDR3 comprises 13 residues. The entire variable domain, with the rest obtained from reference TRBV11-2 and TRBJ2-3, is as follows: EAGVAQSPRYKIIEKRQSVAFWCNPISGHATLYWYQQILGQGPKLLIQFQNNGVVDDSQLPKDRFSAERLKGVDSTLKIQPAKLEDSAVYLCASSLAGTDTQYFGPGTRLTVL.

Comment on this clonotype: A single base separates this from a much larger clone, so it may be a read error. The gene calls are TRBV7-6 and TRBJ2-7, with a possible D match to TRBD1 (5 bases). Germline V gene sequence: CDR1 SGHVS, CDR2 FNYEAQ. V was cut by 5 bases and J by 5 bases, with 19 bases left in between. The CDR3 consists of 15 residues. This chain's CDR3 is CASSHTGQGPHEQYF. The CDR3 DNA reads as TGTGCCAGCAGCCATACAGGCCAAGGGCCCCACGAGCAGTACTTC.

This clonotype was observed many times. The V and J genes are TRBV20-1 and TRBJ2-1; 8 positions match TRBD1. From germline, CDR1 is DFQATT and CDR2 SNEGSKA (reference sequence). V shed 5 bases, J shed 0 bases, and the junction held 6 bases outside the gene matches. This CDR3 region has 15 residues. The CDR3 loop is CSAGNGQGSYNEQFF. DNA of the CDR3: TGCAGTGCTGGTAACGGACAGGGCTCCTACAATGAGCAGTTCTTC.

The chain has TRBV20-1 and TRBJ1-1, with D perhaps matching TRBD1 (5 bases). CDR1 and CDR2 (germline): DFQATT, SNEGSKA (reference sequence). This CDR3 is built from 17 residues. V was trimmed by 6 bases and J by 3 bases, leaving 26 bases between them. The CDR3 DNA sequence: TGCAGTGCCGAGTCCAAGGCTAGCGGGGGGGTCCACACTGAAGCTTTCTTT. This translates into CSAESKASGGVHTEAFF.

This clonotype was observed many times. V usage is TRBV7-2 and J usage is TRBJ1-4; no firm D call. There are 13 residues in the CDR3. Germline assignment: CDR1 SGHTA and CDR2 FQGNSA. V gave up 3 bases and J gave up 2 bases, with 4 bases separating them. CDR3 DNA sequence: TGTGCCAGCAGCTTTTACACTAATGAAAAACTGTTTTTT. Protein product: CASSFYTNEKLFF.

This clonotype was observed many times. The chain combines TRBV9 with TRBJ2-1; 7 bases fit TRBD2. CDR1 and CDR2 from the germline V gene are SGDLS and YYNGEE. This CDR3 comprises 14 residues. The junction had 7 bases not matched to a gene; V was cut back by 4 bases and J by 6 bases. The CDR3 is CASSSLTSSNEQFF. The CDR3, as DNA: TGTGCCAGCAGCTCCCTGACTAGCAGCAATGAGCAGTTCTTC.

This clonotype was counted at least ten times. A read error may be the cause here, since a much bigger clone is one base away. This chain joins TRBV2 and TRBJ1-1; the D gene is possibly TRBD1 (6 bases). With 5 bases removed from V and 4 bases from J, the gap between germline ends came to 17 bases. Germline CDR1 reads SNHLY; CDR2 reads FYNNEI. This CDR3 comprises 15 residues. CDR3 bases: TGTGCCAGCAGTAAACTAGGGGGGCAGGTCACTGAAGCTTTCTTT. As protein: CASSKLGGQVTEAFF.

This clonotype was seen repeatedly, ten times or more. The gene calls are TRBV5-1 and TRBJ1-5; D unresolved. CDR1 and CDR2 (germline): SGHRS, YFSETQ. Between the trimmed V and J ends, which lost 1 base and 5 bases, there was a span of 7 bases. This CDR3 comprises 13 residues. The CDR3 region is CASSLWSDQPQHF. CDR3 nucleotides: TGCGCCAGCAGCTTGTGGTCAGATCAGCCCCAGCATTTT.

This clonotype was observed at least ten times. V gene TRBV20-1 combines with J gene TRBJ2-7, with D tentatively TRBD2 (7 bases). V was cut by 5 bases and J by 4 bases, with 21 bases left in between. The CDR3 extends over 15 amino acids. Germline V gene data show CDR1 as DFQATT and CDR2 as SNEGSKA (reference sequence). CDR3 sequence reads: CSAYWLGGVGYEQYF. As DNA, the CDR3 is TGCAGTGCTTATTGGCTAGGGGGGGTGGGGTACGAGCAGTACTTC.

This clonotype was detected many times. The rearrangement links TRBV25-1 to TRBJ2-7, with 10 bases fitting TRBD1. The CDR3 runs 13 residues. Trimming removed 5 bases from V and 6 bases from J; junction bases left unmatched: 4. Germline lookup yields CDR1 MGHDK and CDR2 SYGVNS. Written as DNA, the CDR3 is TGTGCCAGCAGTCCTTGGGACAGGGGCGAGCAGTACTTC. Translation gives CASSPWDRGEQYF.

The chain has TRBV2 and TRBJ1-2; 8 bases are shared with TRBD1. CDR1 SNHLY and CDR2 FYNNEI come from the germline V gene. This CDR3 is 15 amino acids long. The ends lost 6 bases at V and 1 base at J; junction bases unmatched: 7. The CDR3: CASRFEQGVNYGYTF. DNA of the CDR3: TGTGCCAGCAGATTCGAACAGGGGGTTAACTATGGCTACACCTTC.

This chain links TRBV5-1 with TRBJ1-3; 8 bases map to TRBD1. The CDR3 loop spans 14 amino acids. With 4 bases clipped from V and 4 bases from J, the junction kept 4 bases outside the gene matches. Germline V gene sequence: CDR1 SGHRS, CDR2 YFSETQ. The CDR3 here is CASSPQGEGNTIYF. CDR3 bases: TGCGCCAGCAGCCCACAGGGGGAAGGAAACACCATATATTTT.

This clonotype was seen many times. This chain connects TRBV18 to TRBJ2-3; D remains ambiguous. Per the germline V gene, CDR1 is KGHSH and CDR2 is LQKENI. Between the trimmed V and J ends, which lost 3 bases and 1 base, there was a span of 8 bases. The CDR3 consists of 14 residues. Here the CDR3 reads CASSPKEGTDTQYF. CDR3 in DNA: TGTGCCAGCTCACCTAAAGAGGGCACAGATACGCAGTATTTT.

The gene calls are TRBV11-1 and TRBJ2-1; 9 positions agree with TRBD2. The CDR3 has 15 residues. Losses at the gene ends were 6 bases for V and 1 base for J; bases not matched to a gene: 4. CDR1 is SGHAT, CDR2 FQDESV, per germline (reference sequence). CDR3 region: CASRQTSGSYNEQFF. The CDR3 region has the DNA TGTGCCAGCAGGCAGACTAGCGGATCCTACAATGAGCAGTTCTTC.

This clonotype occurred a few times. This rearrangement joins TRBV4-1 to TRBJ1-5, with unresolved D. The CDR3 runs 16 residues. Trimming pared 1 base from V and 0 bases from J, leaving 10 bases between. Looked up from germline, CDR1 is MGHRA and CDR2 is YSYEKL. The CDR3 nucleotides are TGCGCCAGCAGCCAAGGGAGCGGTGATAGCAATCAGCCCCAGCATTTT. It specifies CASSQGSGDSNQPQHF.

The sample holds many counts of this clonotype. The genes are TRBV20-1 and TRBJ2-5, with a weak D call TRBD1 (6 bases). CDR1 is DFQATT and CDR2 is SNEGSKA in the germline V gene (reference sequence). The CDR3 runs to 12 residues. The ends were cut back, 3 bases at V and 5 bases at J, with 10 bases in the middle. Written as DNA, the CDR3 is TGCAGTGCTAGGTGGGGGCAGGAGACCCAGTACTTC. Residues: CSARWGQETQYF.

CDR3 protein: CASSVTGNYGYTF. The CDR3, as DNA: TGTGCCAGCAGTGTGACAGGAAACTATGGCTACACCTTC. The chain recombines TRBV6-2 or TRBV6-3 with TRBJ1-2, with D tentatively TRBD1 (6 bases). This CDR3 has 13 amino acids. V lost 5 bases and J lost 2, with 9 bases in between. The germline V gene has CDR1 MNHEY and CDR2 SVGEGT.

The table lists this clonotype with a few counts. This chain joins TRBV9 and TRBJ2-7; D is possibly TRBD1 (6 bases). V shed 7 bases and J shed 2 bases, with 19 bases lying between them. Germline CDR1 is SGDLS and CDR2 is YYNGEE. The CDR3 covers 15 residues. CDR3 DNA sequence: TGTGCCAGCGATTTGGACCAGGGGATCGCCTACGAGCAGTACTTC. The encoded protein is CASDLDQGIAYEQYF.

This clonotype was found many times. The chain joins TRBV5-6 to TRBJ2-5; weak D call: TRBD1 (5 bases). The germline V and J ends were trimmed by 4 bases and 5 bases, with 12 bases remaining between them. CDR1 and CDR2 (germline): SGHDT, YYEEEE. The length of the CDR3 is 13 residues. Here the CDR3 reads CASSLQGRETQYF. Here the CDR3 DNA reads TGTGCCAGCAGCCTCCAGGGAAGGGAGACCCAGTACTTC.

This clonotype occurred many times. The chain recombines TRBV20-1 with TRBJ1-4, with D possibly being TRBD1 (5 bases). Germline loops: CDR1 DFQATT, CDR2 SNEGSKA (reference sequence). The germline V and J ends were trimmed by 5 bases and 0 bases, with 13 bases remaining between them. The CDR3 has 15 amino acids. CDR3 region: CSAPPKTATNEKLFF. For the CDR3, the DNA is TGCAGTGCTCCCCCAAAGACAGCAACTAATGAAAAACTGTTTTTT.